This T cell receptor (beta chain) is drawn from a study of radiotherapy plus CTLA-4 blockade in lung cancer. Overall study context: Patients showed objective responses in roughly 19% of cases and disease control in 30% to 40%.

The method was immunoSEQ multiplex PCR; TCRdb's version includes in-frame clones alone and lacks a portion of them. This repertoire shows 75,000 to 100,000 clones, about 91% found once; its top ten account for 4.5% to 6%. Losses at the gene ends were 3 bases for V and 4 bases for J; bases not matched to a gene: 4. Germline values: CDR1 MDHEN, CDR2 SYDVKM. This CDR3 spans 14 amino acids. Study observations and caveats: TCR clones of tumor origin grew in blood after radiotherapy plus ipilimumab.

A note on this clone: Its antigen is not known.

The chain links TRBV28 to TRBJ2-7; 9 positions match TRBD2. The input for sequencing was peripheral blood, taken from a patient treated with radiotherapy plus ipilimumab. This TCR came from a human donor with non-small cell lung cancer that progressed on radiotherapy plus ipilimumab. The CDR3 coding sequence is TGTGCCAGCAGTTTGGCGGGAGGGGTGTACGAGCAGTACTTC. Translation gives CASSLAGGVYEQYF.